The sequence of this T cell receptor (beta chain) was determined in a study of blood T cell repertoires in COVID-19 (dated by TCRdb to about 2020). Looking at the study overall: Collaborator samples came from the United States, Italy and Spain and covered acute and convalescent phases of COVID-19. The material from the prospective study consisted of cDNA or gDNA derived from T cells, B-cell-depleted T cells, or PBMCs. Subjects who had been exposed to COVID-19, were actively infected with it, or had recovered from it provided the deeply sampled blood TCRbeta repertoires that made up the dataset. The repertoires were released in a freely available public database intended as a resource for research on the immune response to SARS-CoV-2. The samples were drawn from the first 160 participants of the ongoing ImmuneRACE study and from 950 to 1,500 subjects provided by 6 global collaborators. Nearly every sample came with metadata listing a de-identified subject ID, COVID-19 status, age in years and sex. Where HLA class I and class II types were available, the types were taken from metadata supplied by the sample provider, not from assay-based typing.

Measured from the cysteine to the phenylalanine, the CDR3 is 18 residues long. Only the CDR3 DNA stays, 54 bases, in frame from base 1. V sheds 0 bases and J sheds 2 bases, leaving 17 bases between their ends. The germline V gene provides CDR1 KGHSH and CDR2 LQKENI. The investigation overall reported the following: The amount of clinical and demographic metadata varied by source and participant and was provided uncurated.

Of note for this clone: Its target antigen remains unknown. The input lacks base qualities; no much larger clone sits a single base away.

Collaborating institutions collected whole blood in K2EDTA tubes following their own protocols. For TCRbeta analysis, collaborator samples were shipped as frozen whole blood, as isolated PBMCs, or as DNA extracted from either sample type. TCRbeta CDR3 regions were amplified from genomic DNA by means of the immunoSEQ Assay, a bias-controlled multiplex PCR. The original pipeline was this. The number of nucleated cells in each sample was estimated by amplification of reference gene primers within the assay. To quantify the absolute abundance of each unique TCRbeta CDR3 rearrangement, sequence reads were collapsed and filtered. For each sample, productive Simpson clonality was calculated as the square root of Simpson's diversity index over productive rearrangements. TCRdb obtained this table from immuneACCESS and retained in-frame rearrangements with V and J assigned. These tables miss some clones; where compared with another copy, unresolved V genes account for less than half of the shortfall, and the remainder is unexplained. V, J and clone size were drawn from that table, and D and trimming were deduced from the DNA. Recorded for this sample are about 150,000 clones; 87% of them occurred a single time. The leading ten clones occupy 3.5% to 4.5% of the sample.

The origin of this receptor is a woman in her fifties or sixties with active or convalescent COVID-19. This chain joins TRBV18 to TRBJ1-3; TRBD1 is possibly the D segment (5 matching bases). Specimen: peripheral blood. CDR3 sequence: CASSPPLGRDLAGNTIYF. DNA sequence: TGTGCCAGCTCACCACCGTTAGGCAGGGACTTGGCTGGAAACACCATATATTTT.